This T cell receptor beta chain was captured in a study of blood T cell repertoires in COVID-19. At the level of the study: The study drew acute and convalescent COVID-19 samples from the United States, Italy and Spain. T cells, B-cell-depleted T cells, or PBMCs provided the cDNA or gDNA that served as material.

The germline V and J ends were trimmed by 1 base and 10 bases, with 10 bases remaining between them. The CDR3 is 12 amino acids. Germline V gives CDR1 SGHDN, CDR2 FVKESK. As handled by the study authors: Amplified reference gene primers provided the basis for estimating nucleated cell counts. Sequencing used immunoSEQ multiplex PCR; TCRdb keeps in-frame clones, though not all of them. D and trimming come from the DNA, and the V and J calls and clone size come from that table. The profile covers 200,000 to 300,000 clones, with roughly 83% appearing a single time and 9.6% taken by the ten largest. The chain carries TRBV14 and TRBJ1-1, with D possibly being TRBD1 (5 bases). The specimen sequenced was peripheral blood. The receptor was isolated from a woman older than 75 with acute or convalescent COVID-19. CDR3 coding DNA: TGTGCCAGCAGCCAAGCCAGGGTGGTAGCTTTCTTT. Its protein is CASSQARVVAFF.